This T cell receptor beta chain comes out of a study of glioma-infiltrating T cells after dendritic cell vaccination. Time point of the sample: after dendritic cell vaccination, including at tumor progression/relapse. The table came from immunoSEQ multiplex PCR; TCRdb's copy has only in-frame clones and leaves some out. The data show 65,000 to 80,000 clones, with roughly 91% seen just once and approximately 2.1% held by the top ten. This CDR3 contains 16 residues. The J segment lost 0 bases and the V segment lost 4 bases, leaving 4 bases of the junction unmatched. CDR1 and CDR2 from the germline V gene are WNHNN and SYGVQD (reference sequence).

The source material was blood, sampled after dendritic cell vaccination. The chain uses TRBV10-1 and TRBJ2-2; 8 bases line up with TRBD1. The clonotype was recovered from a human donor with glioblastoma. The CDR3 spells CASSVSGGANTGELFF. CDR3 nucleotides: TGCGCCAGCAGTGTTTCAGGGGGCGCGAACACCGGGGAGCTGTTTTTT.